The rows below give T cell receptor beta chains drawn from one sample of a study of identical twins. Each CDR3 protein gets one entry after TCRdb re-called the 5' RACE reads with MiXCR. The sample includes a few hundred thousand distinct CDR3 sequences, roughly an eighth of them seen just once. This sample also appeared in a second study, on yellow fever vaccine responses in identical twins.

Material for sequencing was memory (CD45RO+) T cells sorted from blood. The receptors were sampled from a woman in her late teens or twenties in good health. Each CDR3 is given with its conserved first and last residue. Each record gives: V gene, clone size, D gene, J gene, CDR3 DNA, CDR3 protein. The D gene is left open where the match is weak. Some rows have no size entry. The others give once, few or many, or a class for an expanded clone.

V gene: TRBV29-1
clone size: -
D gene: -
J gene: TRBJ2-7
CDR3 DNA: TGCAGCGTTGAAGGGGCTTACCCCTACGAGCAGTACTTC
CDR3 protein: CSVEGAYPYEQYF

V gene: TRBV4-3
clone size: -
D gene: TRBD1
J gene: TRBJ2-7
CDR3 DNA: TGCGCCAGCAGCCAAGTGACAGGGGGCGAGTACGAGCAGTACTTC
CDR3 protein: CASSQVTGGEYEQYF

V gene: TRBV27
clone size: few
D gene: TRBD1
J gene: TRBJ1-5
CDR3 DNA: TGTGCCAGCAGGATCGGACAGGGGAATCAGCCCCAGCATTTT
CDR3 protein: CASRIGQGNQPQHF

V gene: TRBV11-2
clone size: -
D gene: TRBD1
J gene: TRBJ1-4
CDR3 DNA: TGTGCCAGCAGCTTAGGTGGACAGGGGAATGAAAAACTGTTTTTT
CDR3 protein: CASSLGGQGNEKLFF

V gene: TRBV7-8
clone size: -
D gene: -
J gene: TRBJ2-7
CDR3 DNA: TGTGCCAGCAGCTTTACTATGAGCGAGCAGTACTTC
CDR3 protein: CASSFTMSEQYF

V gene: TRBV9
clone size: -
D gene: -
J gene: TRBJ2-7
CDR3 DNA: TGTGCCAGCAGCGTAGGGACAATCGGGGAGCAGTACTTC
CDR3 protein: CASSVGTIGEQYF

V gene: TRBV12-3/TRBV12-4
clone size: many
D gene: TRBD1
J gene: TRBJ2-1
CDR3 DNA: TGTGCCAGCAGCCGGACAGGAAATGAGCAGTTCTTC
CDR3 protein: CASSRTGNEQFF

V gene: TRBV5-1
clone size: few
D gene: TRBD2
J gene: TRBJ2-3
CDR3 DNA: TGCGCCAGCAGCTCGGGACTAGCGGGAGGCACAAAAAGCACAGATACGCAGTATTTT
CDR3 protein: CASSSGLAGGTKSTDTQYF

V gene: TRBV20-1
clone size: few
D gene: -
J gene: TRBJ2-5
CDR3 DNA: TGCAGTGCTAGAGGTGGCAGGGAACAAGAGACCCAGTACTTC
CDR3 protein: CSARGGREQETQYF

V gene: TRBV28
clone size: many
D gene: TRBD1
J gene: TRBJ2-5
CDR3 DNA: TGTGCCAGTACCGGGACAGGCCACCAAGAGACCCAGTACTTC
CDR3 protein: CASTGTGHQETQYF

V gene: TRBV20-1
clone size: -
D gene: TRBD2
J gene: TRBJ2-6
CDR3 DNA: TGCAGTGCTAGAGCAACAGGACTAGCGGGAGCTGGGGCCAACGTCCTGACTTTC
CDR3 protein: CSARATGLAGAGANVLTF

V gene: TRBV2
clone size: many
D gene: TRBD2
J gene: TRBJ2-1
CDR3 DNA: TGTGCCAGCAGTCCTGGACTAGCGGGAAACAATGAGCAGTTCTTC
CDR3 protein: CASSPGLAGNNEQFF

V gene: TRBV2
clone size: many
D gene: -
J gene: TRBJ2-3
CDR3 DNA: TGTGCCAGCAGTGGGGAGAGTGAACTAGCTGGCTCTAATACGCAGTATTTT
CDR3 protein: CASSGESELAGSNTQYF

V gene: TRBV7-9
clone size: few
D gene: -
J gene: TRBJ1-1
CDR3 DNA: TGTGCCAGCAGCCCCTCCCCCGGGACACCTGGTGGAGCTTTCTTT
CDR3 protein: CASSPSPGTPGGAFF

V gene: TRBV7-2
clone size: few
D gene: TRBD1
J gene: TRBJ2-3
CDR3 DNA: TGTGCCAGCAGTTTTACTCCGACAGGGGGTCCAGATACGCAGTATTTT
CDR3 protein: CASSFTPTGGPDTQYF

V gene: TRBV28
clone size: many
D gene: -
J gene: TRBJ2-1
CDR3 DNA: TGTGCCAGCAGTTTTCATGAGCAGTTCTTC
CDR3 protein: CASSFHEQFF

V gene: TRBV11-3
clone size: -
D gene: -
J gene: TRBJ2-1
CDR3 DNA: TGTGCCAGCAGCCCCACCCTGGGAAATGAGCAGTTCTTC
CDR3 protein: CASSPTLGNEQFF

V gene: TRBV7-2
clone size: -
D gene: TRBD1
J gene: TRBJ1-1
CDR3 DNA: TGTGCCAGCAGCTTAACGGTACAGGGGCACACTGAAGCTTTCTTT
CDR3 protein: CASSLTVQGHTEAFF

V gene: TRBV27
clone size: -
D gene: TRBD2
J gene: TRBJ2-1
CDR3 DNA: TGTGCCAGCAGTTCGCCCCTAAAGGGAGCGGGAGGTCCGGCTTTCTCCTACAATGAGCAGTTCTTC
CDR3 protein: CASSSPLKGAGGPAFSYNEQFF

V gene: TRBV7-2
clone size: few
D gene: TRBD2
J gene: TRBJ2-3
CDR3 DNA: TGTGCCAGCAGCTTAGGGACTAGCGGGAGGGCAGATACGCAGTATTTT
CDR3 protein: CASSLGTSGRADTQYF

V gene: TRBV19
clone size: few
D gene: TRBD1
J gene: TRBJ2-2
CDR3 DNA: TGTGCCAGTAGGCCGGGACAGGGGGACACCGGGGAGCTGTTTTTT
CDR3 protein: CASRPGQGDTGELFF

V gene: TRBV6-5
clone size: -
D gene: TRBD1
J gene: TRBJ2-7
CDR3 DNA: TGTGCCAGCAGTTACAGGGGGCAGCCCTCCTACGAGCAGTACTTC
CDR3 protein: CASSYRGQPSYEQYF

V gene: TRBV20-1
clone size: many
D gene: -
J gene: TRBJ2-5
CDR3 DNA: TGCAGTGCTAGAGATCTAGGGAAAGGGCAGGAGACCCAGTACTTC
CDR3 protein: CSARDLGKGQETQYF

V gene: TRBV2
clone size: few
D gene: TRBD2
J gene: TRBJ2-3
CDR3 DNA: TGTGCCAGCGGGAGCGACCCAGCGGGGGAGCTAACGCAGTATTTT
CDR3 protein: CASGSDPAGELTQYF

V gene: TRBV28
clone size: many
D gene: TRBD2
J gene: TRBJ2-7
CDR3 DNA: TGTGCCAGCAGCTCCCCTAGCGGGAGGTATACCTACGAGCAGTACTTC
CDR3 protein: CASSSPSGRYTYEQYF

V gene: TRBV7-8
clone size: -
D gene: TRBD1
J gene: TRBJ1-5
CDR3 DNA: TGTGCCAGCAGCTTAGCCGCGACAGGGGGTCAGCCCCAGCATTTT
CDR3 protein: CASSLAATGGQPQHF